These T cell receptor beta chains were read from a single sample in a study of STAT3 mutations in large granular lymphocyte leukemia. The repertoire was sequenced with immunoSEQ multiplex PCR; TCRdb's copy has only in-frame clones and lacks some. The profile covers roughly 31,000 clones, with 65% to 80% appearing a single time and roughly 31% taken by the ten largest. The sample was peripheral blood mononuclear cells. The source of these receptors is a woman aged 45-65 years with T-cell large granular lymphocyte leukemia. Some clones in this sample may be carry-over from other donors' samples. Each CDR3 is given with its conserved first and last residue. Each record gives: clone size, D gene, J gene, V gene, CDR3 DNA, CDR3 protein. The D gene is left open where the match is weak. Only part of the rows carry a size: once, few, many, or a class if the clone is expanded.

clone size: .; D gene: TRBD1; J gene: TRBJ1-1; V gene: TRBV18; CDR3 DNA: TGTGCCAGCTCACCTAGGGGACAGGGGGCGGGGATGACTGAAGCTTTCTTT; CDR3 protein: CASSPRGQGAGMTEAFF
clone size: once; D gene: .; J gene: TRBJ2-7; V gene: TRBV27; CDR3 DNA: TGTGCCAGCAGTCACCTTACCCCCAGCGGGCCCTACGAGCAGTACTTC; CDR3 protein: CASSHLTPSGPYEQYF
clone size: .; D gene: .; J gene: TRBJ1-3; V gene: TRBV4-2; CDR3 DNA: TGTGCCAGCAGCCGCGGACTGTCCTCTGGAAACACCATATATTTT; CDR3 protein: CASSRGLSSGNTIYF
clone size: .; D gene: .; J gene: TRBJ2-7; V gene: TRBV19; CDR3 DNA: TGTGCCAGTAGTTCGCCCCGGGGATACGAGCAGTACTTC; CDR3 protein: CASSSPRGYEQYF
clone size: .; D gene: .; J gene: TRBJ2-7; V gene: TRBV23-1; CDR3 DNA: TGCGCCAGCAGTCCGTATCCTCCAGACTACGAGCAGTACTTC; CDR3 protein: CASSPYPPDYEQYF
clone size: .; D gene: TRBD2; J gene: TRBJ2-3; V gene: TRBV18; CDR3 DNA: TGTGCCAGCTCACCACCCCCATCGGGAGGCGGGGCAGATACGCAGTATTTT; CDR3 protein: CASSPPPSGGGADTQYF
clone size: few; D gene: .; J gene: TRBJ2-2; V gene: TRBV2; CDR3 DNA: TGTGCCAGCAGTGAAATTGGGCACACCGGGGAGCTGTTTTTT; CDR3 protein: CASSEIGHTGELFF
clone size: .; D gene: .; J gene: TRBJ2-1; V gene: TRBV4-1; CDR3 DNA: TGCGCCAGCAGCCATCGATTGGACTCCTACAATGAGCAGTTCTTC; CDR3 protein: CASSHRLDSYNEQFF
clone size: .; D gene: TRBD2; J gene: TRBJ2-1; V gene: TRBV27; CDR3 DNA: TGTGCCAGCAGCGATGCGGGAGGGAACAATGAGCAGTTCTTC; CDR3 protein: CASSDAGGNNEQFF
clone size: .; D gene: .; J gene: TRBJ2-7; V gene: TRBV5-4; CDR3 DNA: TGTGCCAGCAGCTCTAGGAAAACCTCCTACGAGCAGTACTTC; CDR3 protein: CASSSRKTSYEQYF
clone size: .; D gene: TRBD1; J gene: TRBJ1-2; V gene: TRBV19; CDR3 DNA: TGTGCCAGTAACCAGAGGGACAGGTCTAACTATGGCTACACCTTC; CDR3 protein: CASNQRDRSNYGYTF
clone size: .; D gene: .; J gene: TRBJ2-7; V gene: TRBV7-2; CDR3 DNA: TGTGCCAGCAGCTTAGAAGCGACGAGCTCCTACGAGCAGTACTTC; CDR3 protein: CASSLEATSSYEQYF
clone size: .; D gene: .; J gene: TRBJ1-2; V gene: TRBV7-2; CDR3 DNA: TGTGCCAGCAGTTCCCCAGGGGCCTATGGCTACACCTTC; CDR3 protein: CASSSPGAYGYTF
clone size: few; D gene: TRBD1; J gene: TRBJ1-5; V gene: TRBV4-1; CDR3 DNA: TGCGCCAGCAGCCAAGAGGGACAGGGTAGCAATCAGCCCCAGCATTTT; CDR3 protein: CASSQEGQGSNQPQHF
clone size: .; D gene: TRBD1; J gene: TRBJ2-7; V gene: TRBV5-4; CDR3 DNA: TGTGCCAGCAGCAAGGGACAGGGATCCGGATACGAGCAGTACTTC; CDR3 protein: CASSKGQGSGYEQYF
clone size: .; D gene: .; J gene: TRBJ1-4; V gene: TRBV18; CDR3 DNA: TGTGCCAGCTCACCATCGGGGCCAGGGACTAATGAAAAACTGTTTTTT; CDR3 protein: CASSPSGPGTNEKLFF
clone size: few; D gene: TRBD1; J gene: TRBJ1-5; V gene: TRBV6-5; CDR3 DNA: TGTGCCAGCAGGCGGACAGGGAACTTCAATCAGCCCCAGCATTTT; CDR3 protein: CASRRTGNFNQPQHF
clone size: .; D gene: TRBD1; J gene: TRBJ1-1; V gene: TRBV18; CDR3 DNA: TGTGCCAGCTCACCATCGGGACAGGGATTGGAAGCTTTCTTT; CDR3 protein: CASSPSGQGLEAFF
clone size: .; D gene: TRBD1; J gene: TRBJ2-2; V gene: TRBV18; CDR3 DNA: TGTGCCAGCTCACCTACCGGGACAGGGGCTGGGGAGCTGTTTTTT; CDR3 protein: CASSPTGTGAGELFF
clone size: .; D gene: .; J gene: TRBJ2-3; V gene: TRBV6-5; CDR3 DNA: TGTGCCAGCAGTTACTCAGCGGGCGGGGCAGATACGCAGTATTTT; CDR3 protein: CASSYSAGGADTQYF
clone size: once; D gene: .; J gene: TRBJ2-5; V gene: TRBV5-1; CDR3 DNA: TGCGCCAGCAGCTTGCCTACAGGGTTGGAGACCCAGTACTTC; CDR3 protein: CASSLPTGLETQYF
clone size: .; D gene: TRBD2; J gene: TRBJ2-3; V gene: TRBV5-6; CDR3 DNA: TGTGCCAGCAGCCGACTGGGACTAGTAGGCACAGATACGCAGTATTTT; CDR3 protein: CASSRLGLVGTDTQYF
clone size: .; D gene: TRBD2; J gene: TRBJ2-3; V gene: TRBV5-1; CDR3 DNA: TGCGCCAGCAGCCCCAGGACTAGCGGGAGCACAGATACGCAGTATTTT; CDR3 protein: CASSPRTSGSTDTQYF
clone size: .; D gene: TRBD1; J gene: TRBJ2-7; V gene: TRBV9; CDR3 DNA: TGTGCCAGCAGCGGGCAGGGGGCATACGAGCAGTACTTC; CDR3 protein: CASSGQGAYEQYF
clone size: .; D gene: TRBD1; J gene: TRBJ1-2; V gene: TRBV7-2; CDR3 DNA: TGTGCCAGCAGCCCGCGACAGGGGGCCTATGGCTACACCTTC; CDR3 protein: CASSPRQGAYGYTF
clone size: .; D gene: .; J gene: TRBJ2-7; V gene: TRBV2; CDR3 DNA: TGTGCCAGCAGTGACATGCGATCCTACGAGCAGTACTTC; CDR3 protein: CASSDMRSYEQYF
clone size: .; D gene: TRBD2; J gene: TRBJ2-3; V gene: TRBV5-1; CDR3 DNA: TGCGCCAGCAGCTCTAGTCCAACGACTAGCCCAGATACGCAGTATTTT; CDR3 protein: CASSSSPTTSPDTQYF
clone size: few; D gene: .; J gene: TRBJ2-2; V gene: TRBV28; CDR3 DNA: TGTGCCAGCAGTCTGTCGAGGACCGGGGAGCTGTTTTTT; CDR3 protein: CASSLSRTGELFF
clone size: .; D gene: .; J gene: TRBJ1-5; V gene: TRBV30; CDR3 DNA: TGTGCCTGGAGTGTCGGGTCGGGCAATCAGCCCCAGCATTTT; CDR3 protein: CAWSVGSGNQPQHF
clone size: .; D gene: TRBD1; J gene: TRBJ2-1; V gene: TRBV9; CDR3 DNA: TGTGCCAGCAGCGTAGGGACAGGGCTGGGTGAGCAGTTCTTC; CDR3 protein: CASSVGTGLGEQFF
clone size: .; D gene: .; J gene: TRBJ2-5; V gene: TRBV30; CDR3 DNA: TGTGCCTGGAGCCCCCAGGGGTTATCAGAGACCCAGTACTTC; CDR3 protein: CAWSPQGLSETQYF
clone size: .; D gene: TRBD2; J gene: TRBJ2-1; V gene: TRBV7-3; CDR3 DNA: TGTGCCAGCAGCCCTCAAAGCGGGAGGCGGAATGAGCAGTTCTTC; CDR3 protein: CASSPQSGRRNEQFF
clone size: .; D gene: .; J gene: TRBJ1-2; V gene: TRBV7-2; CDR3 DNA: TGTGCCAGCAGCTTAGCCAATTTCGGCGGCTATGGCTACACCTTC; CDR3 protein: CASSLANFGGYGYTF
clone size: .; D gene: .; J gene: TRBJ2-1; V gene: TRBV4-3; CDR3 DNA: TGCGCCAGCAGCAAGCGCGGACGGGGGAATGAGCAGTTCTTC; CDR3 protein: CASSKRGRGNEQFF
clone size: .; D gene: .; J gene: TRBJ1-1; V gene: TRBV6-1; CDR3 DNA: TGTGCCAGCAGTTCCCCGGGACGGAACACTGAAGCTTTCTTT; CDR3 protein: CASSSPGRNTEAFF
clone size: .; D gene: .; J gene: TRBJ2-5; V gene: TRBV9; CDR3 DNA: TGTGCCAGCAGCGTAGACAGGGCTATCCAAGAGACCCAGTACTTC; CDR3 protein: CASSVDRAIQETQYF
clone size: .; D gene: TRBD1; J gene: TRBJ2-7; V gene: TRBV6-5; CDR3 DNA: TGTGCCAGCAGCCAACCTCGACAGGGAACGCAGTACTTC; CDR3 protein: CASSQPRQGTQYF
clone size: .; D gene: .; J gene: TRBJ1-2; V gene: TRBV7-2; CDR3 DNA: TGTGCCAGCAGCCCGATACTCAAGGATAGGGGCTACACCTTC; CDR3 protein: CASSPILKDRGYTF
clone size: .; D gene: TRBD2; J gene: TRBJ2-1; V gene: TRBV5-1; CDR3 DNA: TGCGCCAGCAGTCGGACGTCAGCGGGAGGATACAATGAGCAGTTCTTC; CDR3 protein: CASSRTSAGGYNEQFF